This T cell receptor beta chain was observed in a study of vaccination and CD4 T cells after COVID-19. Indicated treatment: 10-day PBMC culture with coronavirus spike peptide pools or control peptides (ViraFEST assay). Sequenced with the Oncomine TCR Beta short-read assay was DNA taken from cultured CD4+ T cells. TCRdb itself ran the PCR reads through MiXCR, one entry per CDR3 protein. This sample carries some 15,000 distinct CDR3 sequences, 65% to 80% of them seen once, and the ten largest clones take about a tenth. Trimming took off 6 bases at V and 2 bases at J, with 13 bases between the two ends. This CDR3 has 14 residues. Germline values: CDR1 MNHEY, CDR2 SVGEGT. Within the sample, this clonotype is medium-sized. Its antigen is currently unknown.

The receptor was derived from a human donor who had recovered from COVID-19. The sequenced sample consisted of CD4+ T cells from blood, cultured in vitro. The rearrangement links TRBV6-2 or TRBV6-3 to TRBJ1-1; no clear D gene. The CDR3 DNA is TGTGCCAGCAGACCCAGAGTGGGTAACACTGAAGCTTTCTTT. This sequence encodes CASRPRVGNTEAFF.